The present TCR beta chain was sequenced within a study of CXCR3-negative and CXCR3-positive naive CD8 T cells. The study's findings and limits: More hydrophobic TRB CDR3s occurred in CXCR3-positive than in CXCR3-negative naive cells.

About this clonotype itself: What it binds is not known.

The germline gives CDR1 SGHTA, CDR2 FQGNSA. This CDR3 is 12 amino acids long. The libraries of TRB cDNA were prepared using 5' RACE with UMI labels. TCRdb reprocessed the 5' RACE reads, keeping one entry per CDR3 protein, no DNA. This listing includes approximately 90,000 distinct CDR3 sequences. The source material was naive CXCR3+ CD8+ T cells from blood. Specified subset: CD45RO-CCR7+CD27+CD95- naive CD8+ T cells expressing CXCR3 (TNR3+). The clonotype originates from a human donor in good health. Some clones in this sample may be carry-over from other donors' samples. The rearrangement uses TRBV7-2 and TRBJ2-1. The CDR3: CASSPSVLEQFF.